This T cell receptor beta chain was sequenced in a study of control samples from healthy donors and cancer patients. Measured with immunoSEQ multiplex PCR; TCRdb has only the in-frame clones, and not every one. The sample gives fewer than 150,000 clones, 85% to 95% of which show up once; 8.6% is in the top ten. The CDR3 has 14 residues. V lost 5 bases and J lost 3; bases outside the gene matches: 6. CDR1 and CDR2 from the germline V gene are SGHRS and YFSETQ. V is TRBV5-1 and J is TRBJ2-7; 9 nucleotides agree with TRBD1. This sequence was found in a man aged 18-30 years in good health. The specimen was blood. The CDR3 protein is CASRAGTGHYEQYF. The CDR3 DNA sequence: TGCGCCAGCAGGGCCGGGACAGGGCACTACGAGCAGTACTTC.